The present T cell receptor (beta chain) was sequenced within a study of shared clonotypes between healthy human individuals. Study-wide context: Plates per donor: three CD4 naive, three CD4 memory, two CD8 naive, one CD8 memory. Regarding the study as a whole: The naive CD4 repertoires of a handful of donors were compared, and approximately 5.3% of clonotypes were shared.

The CDR3 totals 14 residues. Deletions cut 2 bases from V and 0 bases from J, with 7 bases between. CDR1 is KGHSH and CDR2 is LQKENI in the germline V gene. The assay ran at deep level. Original processing notes: For the immunoSEQ data, sequences were junction-only without quality scores, so filtering differed. Data came from immunoSEQ multiplex PCR; TCRdb stores just in-frame clones and leaves some out. The V and J calls and the clone size are those of that table, but D and trimming were determined from the DNA. The data contain over 2 million clones, over 85% of them singletons. This clone appeared once. Its antigen remains unknown.

Sequencing was done on a sample of naive CD4+ T cells sorted from blood. Subset of the sample: CD45RA+ positively selected. This chain uses TRBV18 with TRBJ2-5; D ambiguous. The TCR originated in a man between 18 and 35 years old in good health. CDR3 nucleotides: TGTGCCAGCTCACCATGGGGTAACCAAGAGACCCAGTACTTC. Amino acid sequence: CASSPWGNQETQYF.